These T cell receptor beta chains were read from a single sample in a study of cytomegalovirus exposure and HLA in healthy donors. Profiled with immunoSEQ multiplex PCR; TCRdb holds only in-frame clones, not every one. The data hold 150,000 to 200,000 clones, with roughly 77% observed a single time. Input material: PBMCs. The receptors come from a woman between 45 and 65 years old in good health and CMV-seronegative. The CDR3 runs from the conserved cysteine through the conserved F or W. Each record gives: CDR3 DNA, CDR3 protein, V gene, J gene, D gene, clone size, CDR3 length. A D gene is named only where the DNA matches it firmly. Clone size is not always given. Where it is, it says once, few, many or a class for expanded clones.

DNA: TGTGCCAGCAGGGATTCAGGTGCCACTGAAGCTTTCTTT
CDR3: CASRDSGATEAFF
V: TRBV7-9
J: TRBJ1-1
D: .
size: .
length: 13

DNA: TGCGCCAGCAAAAAGGGGATTGGTACTGAAGCTTTCTTT
CDR3: CASKKGIGTEAFF
V: TRBV4-1
J: TRBJ1-1
D: .
size: .
length: 13

DNA: TGTGCCAGTAGTATAGTTGGCAAGGGCTACACCTTC
CDR3: CASSIVGKGYTF
V: TRBV19
J: TRBJ1-2
D: .
size: .
length: 12

DNA: TGTGCCATCTCCAGTGGGGACTCATACGAGCAGTACTTC
CDR3: CAISSGDSYEQYF
V: TRBV15
J: TRBJ2-7
D: .
size: .
length: 13

DNA: TGTGCCAGCTCACCTGACAGGGAGCTGTTTTTT
CDR3: CASSPDRELFF
V: TRBV18
J: TRBJ2-2
D: .
size: .
length: 11

DNA: TGTGCTAGTGGTTTTCGAAGCGGAAACACCGGGGAGCTGTTTTTT
CDR3: CASGFRSGNTGELFF
V: TRBV12-5
J: TRBJ2-2
D: .
size: .
length: 15

DNA: TGTGCCAGCAGCCCCAACAGGGGGCGGGATGAAAAACTGTTTTTT
CDR3: CASSPNRGRDEKLFF
V: TRBV6-1
J: TRBJ1-4
D: TRBD1
size: .
length: 15

DNA: TGTGCCAGCTCACCCCTGGGGGCCGGCGGCATTCAGTACTTC
CDR3: CASSPLGAGGIQYF
V: TRBV18
J: TRBJ2-4
D: .
size: .
length: 14

DNA: TGTGCCAGCAGGGGGACAGCTTCTGGAAACACCATATATTTT
CDR3: CASRGTASGNTIYF
V: TRBV2
J: TRBJ1-3
D: TRBD1
size: .
length: 14

DNA: TGCAGCGTTGAAGATTTACTCGGGGGGCGGCAGTACTTC
CDR3: CSVEDLLGGRQYF
V: TRBV29-1
J: TRBJ2-7
D: .
size: .
length: 13

DNA: TGTGCCAGCAGCTCCCGGGACAGACTCTATGGCTACACCTTC
CDR3: CASSSRDRLYGYTF
V: TRBV7-9
J: TRBJ1-2
D: TRBD1
size: .
length: 14

DNA: TGCGCCAGCAGTGAATGGACTAGCGGGAGAGCTTACAATGAGCAGTTCTTC
CDR3: CASSEWTSGRAYNEQFF
V: TRBV10-2
J: TRBJ2-1
D: TRBD2
size: .
length: 17

DNA: TGTGCCAGCAGCTTAGTACAGGGGACCTATGGCTACACCTTC
CDR3: CASSLVQGTYGYTF
V: TRBV7-2
J: TRBJ1-2
D: TRBD1
size: once
length: 14

DNA: TGTGCCAGCAGCCCTTATGGGACAGCCTCCCACTATGGCTACACCTTC
CDR3: CASSPYGTASHYGYTF
V: TRBV7-9
J: TRBJ1-2
D: TRBD1
size: .
length: 16

DNA: TGTGCCAGCAGCTTAGAGGGTTGGGGGGCTGGAAACACCATATATTTT
CDR3: CASSLEGWGAGNTIYF
V: TRBV7-6
J: TRBJ1-3
D: .
size: .
length: 16

DNA: TGCAGTGCTAGACAGGTCCGGGAATACACCTTC
CDR3: CSARQVREYTF
V: TRBV20-1
J: TRBJ1-2
D: .
size: .
length: 11

DNA: TGCGCCAGCAGCCAAGATATCTTGGAGGGGACGTTTGGCAATCAGCCCCAGCATTTT
CDR3: CASSQDILEGTFGNQPQHF
V: TRBV4-1
J: TRBJ1-5
D: .
size: .
length: 19

DNA: TGTGCCAGCAGTGAAGACTCGAGCAATCAGCCCCAGCATTTT
CDR3: CASSEDSSNQPQHF
V: TRBV6-4
J: TRBJ1-5
D: .
size: .
length: 14

DNA: TGTGCCAGCAGTTTTTCGGGGGAGCAGTACTTC
CDR3: CASSFSGEQYF
V: TRBV6-1
J: TRBJ2-7
D: .
size: .
length: 11

DNA: TGTGCTAGTGGTTTGGTACGGGGACAGGGGAGGAATCAGCCCCAGCATTTT
CDR3: CASGLVRGQGRNQPQHF
V: TRBV12-5
J: TRBJ1-5
D: TRBD1
size: .
length: 17

DNA: TGTGCCAGCAGTTACGGACTCCTGAACACTGAAGCTTTCTTT
CDR3: CASSYGLLNTEAFF
V: TRBV6-6
J: TRBJ1-1
D: .
size: few
length: 14

DNA: TGTGCCAGCAGTCTACAGGAAATCAATCAGCCCCAGCATTTT
CDR3: CASSLQEINQPQHF
V: TRBV6-6
J: TRBJ1-5
D: .
size: .
length: 14

DNA: TGCAGCGTTCAATGGGGTCGGACAAGGTCGAACACCGGGGAGCTGTTTTTT
CDR3: CSVQWGRTRSNTGELFF
V: TRBV29-1
J: TRBJ2-2
D: .
size: .
length: 17

DNA: TGTGCCAGCAGTTTATCCCCAGGCTCCTACAATGAGCAGTTCTTC
CDR3: CASSLSPGSYNEQFF
V: TRBV28
J: TRBJ2-1
D: .
size: .
length: 15

DNA: TGTGCCAGCGGACTAGCGGGTGGCTCCTACGAGCAGTACTTC
CDR3: CASGLAGGSYEQYF
V: TRBV6-5
J: TRBJ2-7
D: TRBD2
size: .
length: 14

DNA: TGTGCCAGCAGCGTAGCAAACGAAGGACAGTTTAATGAAAAACTGTTTTTT
CDR3: CASSVANEGQFNEKLFF
V: TRBV9
J: TRBJ1-4
D: .
size: .
length: 17

DNA: TGTGCCTGCCACATACCCTCTAGCGGGAGGGCCTACGAGCAGTACTTC
CDR3: CACHIPSSGRAYEQYF
V: TRBV6-4
J: TRBJ2-7
D: TRBD2
size: .
length: 16

DNA: TGTGCCAGTAGTATGGGGAGGGGCACTGAAGCTTTCTTT
CDR3: CASSMGRGTEAFF
V: TRBV19
J: TRBJ1-1
D: .
size: .
length: 13

DNA: TGTGCCACCAGCAGACCTAGTACAGGTAACACTGAAGCTTTCTTT
CDR3: CATSRPSTGNTEAFF
V: TRBV15
J: TRBJ1-1
D: .
size: .
length: 15

DNA: TGTGCCAGCAGCCAAGAAATGTCAGGGAAAGGCTACACCTTC
CDR3: CASSQEMSGKGYTF
V: TRBV4-2
J: TRBJ1-2
D: .
size: .
length: 14

DNA: TGTGCCAGTAGTCCCGGGATGAACACTGAAGCTTTCTTT
CDR3: CASSPGMNTEAFF
V: TRBV19
J: TRBJ1-1
D: .
size: .
length: 13

DNA: TGCGCCAGCAGCTTGGATGTGGGCAGGGGGATGGATGGCTACACCTTC
CDR3: CASSLDVGRGMDGYTF
V: TRBV5-1
J: TRBJ1-2
D: TRBD1
size: .
length: 16

DNA: TGTGCCAGCAGTGAATACCCCCGGGGCTACGAGCAGTACTTC
CDR3: CASSEYPRGYEQYF
V: TRBV2
J: TRBJ2-7
D: .
size: few
length: 14

DNA: TGTGCCAGTGCGGGAGGCCGAGGGGGCGGGACTAGCGGACCCTACGAGCAGTACTTC
CDR3: CASAGGRGGGTSGPYEQYF
V: TRBV19
J: TRBJ2-7
D: TRBD2
size: .
length: 19

DNA: TGTGCCAGCAGGACGGGACAAGGTCACACTGAAGCTTTCTTT
CDR3: CASRTGQGHTEAFF
V: TRBV2
J: TRBJ1-1
D: .
size: .
length: 14

DNA: TGTGCCAGCAGTCGACAGGGGGGCGCGAATGAAAAACTGTTTTTT
CDR3: CASSRQGGANEKLFF
V: TRBV7-3
J: TRBJ1-4
D: TRBD1
size: few
length: 15

DNA: TGTGCCAGCAGCTTGGAGGACAGGGGGCACAATGAGCAGTTCTTC
CDR3: CASSLEDRGHNEQFF
V: TRBV11-3
J: TRBJ2-1
D: TRBD1
size: .
length: 15

DNA: TGCGCCAGCAGCAAGTGGCTTGACGAGCAGTACTTC
CDR3: CASSKWLDEQYF
V: TRBV5-1
J: TRBJ2-7
D: .
size: .
length: 12

DNA: TGTGCCAGCAGTTCCTACAGGGCGCCCGGAGATACGCAGTATTTT
CDR3: CASSSYRAPGDTQYF
V: TRBV6-1
J: TRBJ2-3
D: .
size: once
length: 15

DNA: TGTGCCAGCAGCCGTGTTATCGGGACATTGAAAGGGAACTATGGCTACACCTTC
CDR3: CASSRVIGTLKGNYGYTF
V: TRBV5-6
J: TRBJ1-2
D: .
size: .
length: 18

DNA: TGCAGCGTTGAGGGGCCAGGGGGGAAACTGTTTTTT
CDR3: CSVEGPGGKLFF
V: TRBV29-1
J: TRBJ1-4
D: TRBD1
size: .
length: 12

DNA: TGTGCCAGCAGCAAAAGGGACATTTTTTCAGATACGCAGTATTTT
CDR3: CASSKRDIFSDTQYF
V: TRBV7-9
J: TRBJ2-3
D: .
size: once
length: 15

DNA: TGTGCCAGCAGGGTGACACCACCCAACTATGGCTACACCTTC
CDR3: CASRVTPPNYGYTF
V: TRBV28
J: TRBJ1-2
D: .
size: .
length: 14

DNA: TGTGCCAGCAGCCAAGAATCGGGAAATCTTGGAAACACCATATATTTT
CDR3: CASSQESGNLGNTIYF
V: TRBV4-2
J: TRBJ1-3
D: .
size: .
length: 16

DNA: TGTGCCAGCAGGACAGCTCATAACACTGAAGCTTTCTTT
CDR3: CASRTAHNTEAFF
V: TRBV6-1
J: TRBJ1-1
D: .
size: .
length: 13

DNA: TGCGCCAGCAGCCAAGTATACCGGGACAGGGTAGTGGCAGATACGCAGTATTTT
CDR3: CASSQVYRDRVVADTQYF
V: TRBV4-1
J: TRBJ2-3
D: TRBD1
size: .
length: 18

DNA: TGTGCCAGCAGCCCCTGGAGGAGAAACACCATATATTTT
CDR3: CASSPWRRNTIYF
V: TRBV14
J: TRBJ1-3
D: .
size: .
length: 13

DNA: TGTGCCAGCAGCTTAAGTAGCGGGCCATACAATGAGCAGTTCTTC
CDR3: CASSLSSGPYNEQFF
V: TRBV7-3
J: TRBJ2-1
D: TRBD2
size: once
length: 15

DNA: TGTGCCAGCAGCTTACAAGGGACAGGGGGGTACGAGCAGTACTTC
CDR3: CASSLQGTGGYEQYF
V: TRBV7-9
J: TRBJ2-7
D: TRBD1
size: .
length: 15